Listed below are T cell receptor beta chains from one sample, sequenced in a study of cytomegalovirus exposure and HLA in healthy donors. This table comes from immunoSEQ multiplex PCR, and its TCRdb copy is limited to in-frame clones, with some not included. The table has some 95,000 clones, roughly 76% seen once. The sequenced sample was PBMCs. The receptors were sampled from a female donor in good health and CMV-seronegative. The CDR3 runs from the conserved cysteine through the conserved F or W. D genes are given only for firm matches. Clone size is shown for a subset of rows, as once, few, many or a class of expanded clone.

clone_size: .
j_call: TRBJ2-2
v_call: TRBV5-8
d_call: TRBD1
cdr3_nt: TGTGCCAGCAGCTCAGACAGGGGAGCCGGGGAGCTGTTTTTT
cdr3_aa: CASSSDRGAGELFF

clone_size: .
j_call: TRBJ2-7
v_call: TRBV6-1
d_call: .
cdr3_nt: TGTGCCAGCAGCGGGGACTCGAGTAGGAGCGACGAGCAGTACTTC
cdr3_aa: CASSGDSSRSDEQYF

clone_size: .
j_call: TRBJ1-4
v_call: TRBV28
d_call: .
cdr3_nt: TGTGCCAGCAGTGGGAGGGGAGAAGAAAAACTGTTTTTT
cdr3_aa: CASSGRGEEKLFF

clone_size: few
j_call: TRBJ2-7
v_call: TRBV9
d_call: TRBD1
cdr3_nt: TGTGCCAGCAGCCCCGGGACAGGTAGGGTCTACGAGCAGTACTTC
cdr3_aa: CASSPGTGRVYEQYF

clone_size: .
j_call: TRBJ2-2
v_call: TRBV30
d_call: .
cdr3_nt: TGTGCCTGGAGGGGTACGGGGACCGGGGAGCTGTTTTTT
cdr3_aa: CAWRGTGTGELFF

clone_size: .
j_call: TRBJ2-7
v_call: TRBV27
d_call: TRBD2
cdr3_nt: TGTGCCAGCAGTTCCGGGACTAGCGTAACTTACGAGCAGTACTTC
cdr3_aa: CASSSGTSVTYEQYF

clone_size: few
j_call: TRBJ2-1
v_call: TRBV5-1
d_call: .
cdr3_nt: TGCGCCAGCAGCTTGGAAGGGGCGGTCTACAATGAGCAGTTCTTC
cdr3_aa: CASSLEGAVYNEQFF

clone_size: .
j_call: TRBJ2-2
v_call: TRBV27
d_call: .
cdr3_nt: TGTGCCAGCAGTTTACAGGCCGGGGAGCTGTTTTTT
cdr3_aa: CASSLQAGELFF

clone_size: .
j_call: TRBJ2-2
v_call: TRBV5-1
d_call: TRBD2
cdr3_nt: TGCGCCAGCAGCTCTCGGACTAGTAGCACCGGGGAGCTGTTTTTT
cdr3_aa: CASSSRTSSTGELFF

clone_size: .
j_call: TRBJ2-3
v_call: TRBV5-1
d_call: TRBD2
cdr3_nt: TGCGCCAGCAGCGGACGACTAGCGGGAGGGACAGATACGCAGTATTTT
cdr3_aa: CASSGRLAGGTDTQYF

clone_size: .
j_call: TRBJ2-7
v_call: TRBV7-2
d_call: TRBD1
cdr3_nt: TGTGCCAGCAGCCTAGACAGGGGGTCCTACGAGCAGTACTTC
cdr3_aa: CASSLDRGSYEQYF

clone_size: .
j_call: TRBJ2-5
v_call: TRBV9
d_call: .
cdr3_nt: TGTGCCAGCAGCGTAGAGGGGCTTCAAGAGACCCAGTACTTC
cdr3_aa: CASSVEGLQETQYF

clone_size: .
j_call: TRBJ1-3
v_call: TRBV28
d_call: TRBD1
cdr3_nt: TGTGCCAGCACCGGACAGGCCAGAACTCACACCATATATTTT
cdr3_aa: CASTGQARTHTIYF

clone_size: .
j_call: TRBJ2-7
v_call: TRBV30
d_call: .
cdr3_nt: TGTGCCTGGAGTGTATCCGGGTACTACGAGCAGTACTTC
cdr3_aa: CAWSVSGYYEQYF

clone_size: few
j_call: TRBJ1-3
v_call: TRBV5-6
d_call: .
cdr3_nt: TGTGCCAGCAGTTTCTATTTCTCTGGAAACACCATATATTTT
cdr3_aa: CASSFYFSGNTIYF

clone_size: few
j_call: TRBJ2-6
v_call: TRBV15
d_call: TRBD1
cdr3_nt: TGTGCCATCAGCAGGCCGGGACAGGGTAGCTCTGGGGCCAACGTCCTGACTTTC
cdr3_aa: CAISRPGQGSSGANVLTF

clone_size: .
j_call: TRBJ2-3
v_call: TRBV13
d_call: .
cdr3_nt: TGTGCCAGCAGCCGTGGGGGCGGGGGATTAGATACGCAGTATTTT
cdr3_aa: CASSRGGGGLDTQYF

clone_size: few
j_call: TRBJ1-1
v_call: TRBV7-6
d_call: TRBD1
cdr3_nt: TGTGCCAGCAGCCTTAGGCCCCGGGACAGGTCGGGAGCTTTCTTT
cdr3_aa: CASSLRPRDRSGAFF

clone_size: .
j_call: TRBJ2-2
v_call: TRBV7-9
d_call: .
cdr3_nt: TGTGCCAGCACCCCAGGAGGGTCCACCGGGGAGCTGTTTTTT
cdr3_aa: CASTPGGSTGELFF

clone_size: .
j_call: TRBJ2-2
v_call: TRBV27
d_call: .
cdr3_nt: TGTGCCAGCAGCGAGGGCCGGAACACCGGGGAGCTGTTTTTT
cdr3_aa: CASSEGRNTGELFF

clone_size: .
j_call: TRBJ2-3
v_call: TRBV2
d_call: .
cdr3_nt: TGTGCCAGCAGCCTCGACAGGTCCGGGACGAATACGCAGTATTTT
cdr3_aa: CASSLDRSGTNTQYF

clone_size: .
j_call: TRBJ2-7
v_call: TRBV4-3
d_call: TRBD1
cdr3_nt: TGCGCCAGCAGCGCCTATTACTCCGGGACAGGGACCTCGAGGGAGCAGTACTTC
cdr3_aa: CASSAYYSGTGTSREQYF

clone_size: .
j_call: TRBJ1-2
v_call: TRBV6-5
d_call: .
cdr3_nt: TGTGCCAGCAGTTACCACAGGGTGGCTAACTATGGCTACACCTTC
cdr3_aa: CASSYHRVANYGYTF

clone_size: .
j_call: TRBJ2-2
v_call: TRBV30
d_call: .
cdr3_nt: TGTGCCTGGAGCGTTTCAGGGACCGGGGAGCTGTTTTTT
cdr3_aa: CAWSVSGTGELFF

clone_size: few
j_call: TRBJ1-2
v_call: TRBV6-6
d_call: .
cdr3_nt: TGTGCCAGCGGGGCAGGGCCGTGGGATGGCTACACCTTC
cdr3_aa: CASGAGPWDGYTF

clone_size: once
j_call: TRBJ2-5
v_call: TRBV29-1
d_call: .
cdr3_nt: TGCAGCGTTGTACGAGGCGGCGAAGAGACCCAGTACTTC
cdr3_aa: CSVVRGGEETQYF

clone_size: .
j_call: TRBJ2-6
v_call: TRBV5-4
d_call: TRBD1
cdr3_nt: TGTGCCACCAGGACCGTGGGACAGGAGGGTTTAGGGGCCAACGTCCTGACTTTC
cdr3_aa: CATRTVGQEGLGANVLTF

clone_size: .
j_call: TRBJ2-5
v_call: TRBV14
d_call: .
cdr3_nt: TGTGCCAGCAGCCACACAGCAGTCCAAGAGACCCAGTACTTC
cdr3_aa: CASSHTAVQETQYF

clone_size: .
j_call: TRBJ2-2
v_call: TRBV28
d_call: TRBD1
cdr3_nt: TGTGCCAGCAGGACTGGCGACAGGGTAACCGGGGAGCTGTTTTTT
cdr3_aa: CASRTGDRVTGELFF

clone_size: .
j_call: TRBJ2-3
v_call: TRBV6-6
d_call: .
cdr3_nt: TGTGCCAGCAGTTACGGGGACTCCTTCCATTTT
cdr3_aa: CASSYGDSFHF

clone_size: .
j_call: TRBJ1-1
v_call: TRBV29-1
d_call: .
cdr3_nt: TGCAGCGTGGGGACAAGCGAAGCTTTCTTT
cdr3_aa: CSVGTSEAFF

clone_size: .
j_call: TRBJ2-7
v_call: TRBV10-2
d_call: .
cdr3_nt: TGCGCCAGCAGTGAGTCGCTCGGGGGCTCCTACGAGCAGTACTTC
cdr3_aa: CASSESLGGSYEQYF

clone_size: .
j_call: TRBJ2-5
v_call: TRBV9
d_call: TRBD2
cdr3_nt: TGTGCCAGCAGCCCGCAACTAGCGGGATTGGGGACCCAGTACTTC
cdr3_aa: CASSPQLAGLGTQYF

clone_size: few
j_call: TRBJ1-1
v_call: TRBV9
d_call: .
cdr3_nt: TGTGCCAGCAGCGTAGAGGGGGAACGGAACACTGAAGCTTTCTTT
cdr3_aa: CASSVEGERNTEAFF

clone_size: few
j_call: TRBJ2-2
v_call: TRBV28
d_call: TRBD1
cdr3_nt: TGTGCCAGCAGGACAGGGGGCCGGAACACCGGGGAGCTGTTTTTT
cdr3_aa: CASRTGGRNTGELFF

clone_size: once
j_call: TRBJ1-2
v_call: TRBV11-2
d_call: .
cdr3_nt: TGTGCCAGCAGCTTGGGGGGTGGAGGCTACACCTTC
cdr3_aa: CASSLGGGGYTF

clone_size: .
j_call: TRBJ2-2
v_call: TRBV5-5
d_call: .
cdr3_nt: TGTGCCAGCAGCTATGGTAGCGGGGAGCTGTTTTTT
cdr3_aa: CASSYGSGELFF

clone_size: .
j_call: TRBJ2-3
v_call: TRBV11-2
d_call: TRBD2
cdr3_nt: TGTGCCAGCAGCACATTAGCGGGAGGAAGCACAGATACGCAGTATTTT
cdr3_aa: CASSTLAGGSTDTQYF

clone_size: .
j_call: TRBJ1-5
v_call: TRBV15
d_call: TRBD1
cdr3_nt: TGTGCCACCAGCAGAGATAGGGCAGGGGGCGGCAGACAGCCCCAGCATTTT
cdr3_aa: CATSRDRAGGGRQPQHF